This T cell receptor beta chain emerged from a study of OX40 agonist ivuxolimab in advanced cancers. Turning to the study itself: Patients were roughly 83% male with ages roughly 20 to 90, mean 60.

Turning to this clone: Its antigen is unknown.

The CDR3 has 16 amino acids. The junction had 12 bases not matched to a gene; V was cut back by 4 bases and J by 6 bases. Germline CDR1 and CDR2: LNHDA and SQIVND (reference sequence). Measured with immunoSEQ multiplex PCR; TCRdb has only the in-frame clones, and not every one. The sample lists about 23,000 clones, 83% occurring once. Individuals having autoimmune disease history or systemic immunosuppression were not enrolled. Baseline was the first blood sampling point, followed by cycle 4 day 1 and cycle 7 day 1. Study outcomes and limitations: CD8+ T cells averaged more expanded clones than CD4+.

The chain has TRBV19 and TRBJ2-3; TRBD1 matches at 8 bases. The receptor was isolated from an adult with an advanced solid tumor such as melanoma, head and neck, liver or kidney cancer. This specimen was CD4+ or CD8+ T cells sorted from blood, taken in a trial of the OX40 agonist ivuxolimab. As DNA, the CDR3 is TGTGCCAGTAGTAGCAGACAGGGGCGGGAATGGGATACGCAGTATTTT. Protein sequence: CASSSRQGREWDTQYF.